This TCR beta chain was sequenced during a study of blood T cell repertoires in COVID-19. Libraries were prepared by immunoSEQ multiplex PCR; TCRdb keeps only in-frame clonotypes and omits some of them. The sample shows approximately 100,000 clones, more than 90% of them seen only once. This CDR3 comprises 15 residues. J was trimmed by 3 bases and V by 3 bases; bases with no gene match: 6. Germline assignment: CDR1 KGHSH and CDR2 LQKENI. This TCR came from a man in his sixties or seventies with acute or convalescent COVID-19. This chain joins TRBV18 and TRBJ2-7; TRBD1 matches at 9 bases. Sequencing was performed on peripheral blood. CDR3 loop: CASSPNTGQGYEQYF. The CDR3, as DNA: TGTGCCAGCTCACCCAATACGGGACAGGGCTACGAGCAGTACTTC.